This record covers a single T cell receptor (beta chain). The antigen this receptor binds is unknown. The record has no base qualities; no much larger clone is one base away. This sample is part of a study of Ad26.COV2.S vaccination and SARS-CoV-2 variants (dated by TCRdb to 2020 to 2023). At the level of the whole study: Vaccine-arm donors came from COV1001, a multicentre, randomized, double-blind, placebo-controlled phase I-IIa trial of Ad26.COV2.S in healthy adults. Blinding of investigators to trial group allocation was maintained during experiments and outcome assessment. Sequencing of the TCRbeta repertoire served to evaluate the specificity and breadth of SARS-CoV-2-reactive T cell receptors following Ad26.COV2.S vaccination. Trial participants were randomized into five groups of five, in which low-dose or high-dose Ad26.COV2.S was given once or twice, or placebo was given on both occasions. Ad26.COV2.S was administered intramuscularly at a dose of 5x10^10 or 1x10^11 viral particles, either as one shot or as two shots given 56 days apart. The TCR-sequenced set comprised approximately 32 samples: approximately 19 Ad26.COV2.S vaccine recipients, 5 placebo recipients and 8 SARS-CoV-2 convalescent individuals. Results and caveats for the whole study, not just this receptor: After vaccination, substantial breadth of spike-specific CD8+ and CD4+ T cell responses was reported. It was noted by the authors that total T cell responses may have been underestimated by the TCR breadth and depth analyses. Vaccine and placebo recipients had similar non-spike TCR breadth, a finding consistent with the vaccine containing only spike. Higher spike-specific TCR breadth was observed in Ad26.COV2.S recipients than in placebo recipients (P = 0.0014). The study was not powered for comparison of responses between vaccine doses or regimens.

The immunoSEQ Assay was used to sequence TCRbeta CDR3 regions. After extraction, genomic DNA underwent amplification by bias-controlled multiplex PCR, followed by high-throughput sequencing. In the original analysis: To quantify the absolute abundance of each unique TCRbeta CDR3 region, sequences were collapsed and filtered. T cell fraction was estimated by normalizing TCRbeta template counts to usable DNA, which was measured by amplifying reference genes present in all nucleated cells. Repertoire TCRs were annotated as SARS-CoV-2-specific when V gene, CDR3 amino acid sequence and J gene were exactly matched to a known reactive TCR set. The reference SARS-CoV-2 TCR set came from MIRA and was filtered for enrichment in COVID-19-positive ImmuneCODE repertoires, removing public or cross-reactive TCRs. Using the MIRA antigens, annotated TCRs were further analysed by specific ORF or by position within an ORF. Depth was the summed frequency of annotated unique rearrangements, while breadth was defined as annotated unique rearrangements over total unique productive rearrangements. TCR breadth was compared between groups using two-sided Wilcoxon rank-sum tests. TCRdb took this table from immuneACCESS and kept in-frame rearrangements with V and J called. Such tables lack part of the clones; where checked against another copy, unresolved V genes explain under half of the gap, and the rest is unexplained. Clonal size and the V and J genes are those of that table, whereas D and trimming came from the DNA. The sample table holds about 410,000 clones, of which roughly 90% were seen once. The top ten clonotypes cover around 1.9% of the sample.

The treatment or condition label on this specimen signifies: roughly 18 received Ad26.COV2.S at low or high dose, single or two shots; a few received placebo; per-sample allocation not given. Repertoires of vaccine and placebo recipients were sequenced from samples taken on day 63 after the first injection. In Cohort 1b, 20 to 25 adults aged 18-55 years were enrolled at a single site in Boston, USA, between 29 July and 7 August 2020. As a vaccine, Ad26.COV2.S was a replication-incompetent adenovirus type 26 vector that expressed a prefusion-stabilized SARS-CoV-2 spike protein derived from the original Wuhan strain. At the junction V is shortened by 3 bases and J by 4 bases, with 11 bases in between. The germline V gene specifies SGHRS as CDR1 and YFSETQ as CDR2. The CDR3 runs 14 amino acids, cysteine and phenylalanine included. CDR3 DNA is the only sequence kept; it has 42 bases, read in frame from the first base.

The rearrangement combines TRBV5-1 with TRBJ2-1; the D gene lacks a confident call. The sequencing used peripheral blood, collected in a trial of Ad26.COV2.S vaccine versus placebo. The receptor comes from a person between 18 and 60 years old who received the Ad26.COV2.S COVID-19 vaccine or a placebo. The CDR3 protein: CASSWPSGYNEQFF. The DNA sequence follows: TGCGCCAGCAGCTGGCCTTCTGGATACAATGAGCAGTTCTTC. This CDR3, with the reference TRBV5-1 and TRBJ2-1 proteins standing in past its ends, gives the full variable domain KAGVTQTPRYLIKTRGQQVTLSCSPISGHRSVSWYQQTPGQGLQFLFEYFSETQRNKGNFPGRFSGRQFSNSRSEMNVSTLELGDSALYLCASSWPSGYNEQFFGPGTRLTVL.